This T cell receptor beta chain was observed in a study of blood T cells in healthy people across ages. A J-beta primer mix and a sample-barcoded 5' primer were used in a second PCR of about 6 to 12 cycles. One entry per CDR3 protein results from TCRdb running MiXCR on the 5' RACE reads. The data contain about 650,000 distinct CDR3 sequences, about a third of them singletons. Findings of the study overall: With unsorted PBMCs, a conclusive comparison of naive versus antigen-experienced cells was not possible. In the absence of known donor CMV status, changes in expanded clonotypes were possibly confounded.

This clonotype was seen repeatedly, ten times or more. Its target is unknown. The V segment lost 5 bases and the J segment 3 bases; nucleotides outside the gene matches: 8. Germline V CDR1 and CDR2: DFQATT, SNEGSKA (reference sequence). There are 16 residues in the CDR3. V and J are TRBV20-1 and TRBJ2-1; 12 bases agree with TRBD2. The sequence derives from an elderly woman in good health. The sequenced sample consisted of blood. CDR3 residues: CSAAPTSGGFYNEQFF. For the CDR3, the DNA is TGCAGTGCTGCACCCACTAGCGGGGGGTTCTACAATGAGCAGTTCTTC.